The 26 T cell receptor beta chains reported below all come from one sample, sequenced in a study of shared clonotypes between healthy human individuals. Method: immunoSEQ multiplex PCR; TCRdb's copy keeps in-frame clones and lacks some. The table includes 640,000 or so clones, approximately 79% detected once. Source material: memory CD4+ T cells sorted from blood. The subset is: CD45RA-negative fraction. The receptors here all came from a woman aged 25 to 39 in good health.

About this clone: This same CDR3 is encoded by further DNA sequences in the sample. The genes are TRBV5-4 and TRBJ2-6; D not resolved. Trimming pared 4 bases from V and 0 bases from J, leaving 5 bases between. Germline V gene data show CDR1 as SGHNT and CDR2 as YYREEE (reference sequence). The CDR3 runs 14 residues. The CDR3 sequence is CASSPSSGANVLTF. CDR3 coding DNA: TGTGCCAGCAGCCCCTCCTCTGGGGCCAACGTCCTGACTTTC.

V usage is TRBV7-2 and J usage is TRBJ2-1; D unclear. Looked up from germline, CDR1 is SGHTA and CDR2 is FQGNSA. The CDR3 has 14 amino acids. Deletions cut 5 bases from V and 9 bases from J, with 17 bases between. The CDR3 bases are TGTGCCAGCAGCCAATCCCAACTGGGGTTTGAGCAGTTCTTC. Encoded protein: CASSQSQLGFEQFF.

This chain connects TRBV5-1 to TRBJ2-7, with D tentatively TRBD1 or TRBD2 (5 bases each). The V end was cut by 0 bases, the J end by 0 bases, with 13 bases between. There are 16 residues in the CDR3. The germline V gene has CDR1 SGHRS and CDR2 YFSETQ. The CDR3 reads CASSLALAGASYEQYF. The CDR3 DNA follows: TGCGCCAGCAGCTTGGCCCTAGCCGGGGCCTCCTACGAGCAGTACTTC.

V gene TRBV30 combines with J gene TRBJ2-7, with D possibly being TRBD2 (6 bases). CDR3 length: 16 amino acids. The V gene's germline CDR1 is GTSNPN and CDR2 SVGIG (reference sequence). V gave up 0 bases and J gave up 2 bases, with 17 bases separating them. The CDR3, as DNA: TGTGCCTGGAGTGTACTTCGCGGGGCTCGGGCCTACGAGCAGTACTTC. It yields the protein CAWSVLRGARAYEQYF.

This rearrangement joins TRBV9 to TRBJ2-1, with a weak D call TRBD2 (6 bases). The CDR3 spans 13 residues. V gave up 6 bases and J gave up 4 bases, with 11 bases separating them. Germline CDR1 is SGDLS and CDR2 is YYNGEE. Here the CDR3 reads CASNGTPYNEQFF. DNA of the CDR3: TGTGCCAGCAACGGGACTCCTTACAATGAGCAGTTCTTC.

The chain is built from TRBV11-2 and TRBJ2-5; possible D gene TRBD2, 6 bases. CDR3 length: 17 residues. V lost 0 bases to trimming and J lost 1 base, with 15 bases between them. In germline, CDR1 is SGHAT, CDR2 FQNNGV. CDR3 sequence reads: CASSLDVWVAVQETQYF. Here the CDR3 DNA reads TGTGCCAGCAGCTTAGATGTTTGGGTAGCGGTCCAAGAGACCCAGTACTTC.

The V gene is TRBV5-4, the J gene TRBJ1-3; D is uncertain. Germline CDR1 SGHNT, CDR2 YYREEE (reference sequence). V lost 4 bases and J lost 2, with 10 bases in between. The CDR3 length is 14 residues. The CDR3 is CASSLDGAGNTIYF. The CDR3 DNA sequence: TGTGCCAGCAGCCTGGACGGTGCTGGAAACACCATATATTTT.

The rearrangement joins TRBV28 to TRBJ2-4; TRBD2 matches 10 bases. This CDR3 region has 17 residues. Germline V gene data show CDR1 as MDHEN and CDR2 as SYDVKM. Losses at the gene ends were 4 bases for V and 3 bases for J; bases not matched to a gene: 9. CDR3 in DNA: TGTGCCAGCAGTTCCTCTAGCGGGAGTGGGGGCAAAAACATTCAGTACTTC. Translation: CASSSSSGSGGKNIQYF.

In this sample, this clone turned up a few times. This chain connects TRBV19 to TRBJ1-1; perhaps TRBD1 as D (6 bases). CDR1 and CDR2 from the germline V gene are LNHDA and SQIVND (reference sequence). Trimming left V 7 bases short and J 6 bases short, with 21 bases between. This CDR3 is 15 amino acids long. This CDR3 reads CASISNPRTAAEAFF. In DNA form, the CDR3 reads TGTGCCAGTATTTCCAACCCTCGGACAGCAGCTGAAGCTTTCTTT.

This clone came up once. This rearrangement joins TRBV11-3 to TRBJ2-7; 13 bases align to TRBD2. The junction had 7 bases not matched to a gene; V was cut back by 5 bases and J by 6 bases. This CDR3 is built from 15 residues. Germline V gene lookup returns CDR1 SGHNT and CDR2 YENEEA. The CDR3 reads CASSPGTSGIGEQYF. The DNA for the CDR3 is TGTGCCAGCAGCCCAGGGACTAGCGGGATAGGCGAGCAGTACTTC.

The rearrangement uses TRBV5-4 and TRBJ2-7, with 9 bases fitting TRBD1. This CDR3 has 15 amino acids. V lost 0 bases and J lost 3; bases outside the gene matches: 4. The germline gives CDR1 SGHNT, CDR2 YYREEE (reference sequence). CDR3 nucleotide sequence: TGTGCCAGCAGCTTGGCGGGACAGGGATACTACGAGCAGTACTTC. It translates to CASSLAGQGYYEQYF. The entire variable domain, with the rest obtained from reference TRBV5-4 and TRBJ2-7, is as follows: ETGVTQSPTHLIKTRGQQVTLRCSSQSGHNTVSWYQQALGQGPQFIFQYYREEENGRGNFPPRFSGLQFPNYSSELNVNALELDDSALYLCASSLAGQGYYEQYFGPGTRLTVT.

Only a few counts were recorded for this clone. This chain joins TRBV19 and TRBJ1-2; 10 bases are shared with TRBD1. The germline V gene encodes CDR1 LNHDA and CDR2 SQIVND (reference sequence). CDR3 length equals 15 residues. V lost 5 bases, J lost 0 bases, and 3 bases stayed unmatched. The CDR3 is CASSAGTGANYGYTF. The CDR3 bases are TGTGCCAGTAGTGCCGGGACAGGGGCTAACTATGGCTACACCTTC.

V gene TRBV11-2 combines with J gene TRBJ2-7; D is perhaps TRBD2 (6 bases). The CDR3 has 16 residues. Germline CDR1 is SGHAT and CDR2 is FQNNGV. The germline V and J ends were trimmed by 1 base and 4 bases, with 17 bases remaining between them. This CDR3 is CASSLGAGGGPYEQYF. The CDR3, as DNA: TGTGCCAGCAGCTTAGGGGCCGGCGGAGGGCCTTACGAGCAGTACTTC.

V usage is TRBV5-1 and J usage is TRBJ1-4; D call uncertain. Germline V gene sequence: CDR1 SGHRS, CDR2 YFSETQ. The CDR3 sequence is 14 residues long. V was cut by 5 bases and J by 0 bases, with 8 bases left in between. As DNA, the CDR3 is TGCGCCAGCAGAATGGAGGCAACTAATGAAAAACTGTTTTTT. Protein: CASRMEATNEKLFF.

This clone was observed once. This chain joins TRBV28 and TRBJ2-2; 7 positions match TRBD2. The V gene's germline CDR1 is MDHEN and CDR2 SYDVKM. V was pared by 2 bases and J by 5 bases, with 17 bases of the junction left unmatched. The CDR3 extends over 19 amino acids. This CDR3 reads CASSLVAYGGRRGTGELFF. The DNA for the CDR3 is TGTGCCAGCAGTTTAGTAGCGTACGGCGGGAGACGAGGGACCGGGGAGCTGTTTTTT.

The chain joins TRBV7-9 to TRBJ2-3; 8 bases agree with TRBD1. Germline V CDR1 and CDR2: SEHNR, FQNEAQ (reference sequence). The CDR3 runs to 14 residues. V was pared by 0 bases and J by 12 bases, with 8 bases of the junction left unmatched. CDR3 coding DNA: TGTGCCAGCAGCTTAGCGTCCGGGACAGGCCTACAGTATTTT. Translating it yields CASSLASGTGLQYF.

The chain recombines TRBV6-6 with TRBJ2-7, with TRBD2 identical over 8 bases. Germline assignment: CDR1 MNHNY and CDR2 SVGAGI (reference sequence). V was pared by 6 bases and J by 5 bases, with 15 bases of the junction left unmatched. This CDR3 contains 16 residues. The CDR3 DNA reads as TGTGCCAGCAGAAGACAAGAGCGGGAGAATTCCCACGAGCAGTACTTC. Translated, it gives CASRRQERENSHEQYF.

The chain couples TRBV18 to TRBJ2-7, with TRBD1 matching 7 bases. Germline CDR1 is KGHSH and CDR2 is LQKENI. The length of the CDR3 is 12 residues. V trimming: 0 bases; J trimming: 12 bases; junction bases outside the gene matches: 5. The CDR3 sequence is CASSPPGQRLYF. CDR3 DNA sequence: TGTGCCAGCTCACCACCGGGACAGAGGCTGTACTTC. The full variable domain, in which reference TRBV18 and TRBJ2-7 provide the parts outside the CDR3, is NAGVMQNPRHLVRRRGQEARLRCSPMKGHSHVYWYRQLPEEGLKFMVYLQKENIIDESGMPKERFSAEFPKEGPSILRIQQVVRGDSAAYFCASSPPGQRLYFGPGTRLTVT.

The gene calls are TRBV10-1 and TRBJ2-1; a weak D match, TRBD2 (5 bases). V lost 5 bases and J 0 bases, leaving 11 bases between the germline ends. The CDR3 loop spans 15 amino acids. In germline, CDR1 is WNHNN, CDR2 SYGVQD (reference sequence). The DNA for the CDR3 is TGCGCCAGCAGTTCTAGCCTCGGCTCCTACAATGAGCAGTTCTTC. Protein sequence: CASSSSLGSYNEQFF.

The genes are TRBV7-2 and TRBJ2-7; tentatively, D is TRBD1 or TRBD2 (5 bases each). The CDR3 length is 14 residues. V was clipped by 1 base and J by 7 bases, with 14 bases between them. Per the germline V gene, CDR1 is SGHTA and CDR2 is FQGNSA. In DNA form, the CDR3 reads TGTGCCAGCAGCTTAGTGACGGGGACGCGTGAGCAGTACTTC. The encoded protein is CASSLVTGTREQYF.

The sample holds a few counts of this clone. Here the CDR3 reads CASSLIHTGDTEAFF. The CDR3 DNA reads TGTGCCAGCAGTTTAATACATACAGGGGACACTGAAGCTTTCTTT. V is TRBV28 and J is TRBJ1-1, with 7 bases identical to TRBD1. CDR1 and CDR2 from the germline V gene are MDHEN and SYDVKM. The trim removed 2 bases at V and 3 bases at J, leaving 6 bases unmatched. This CDR3 has 15 residues.

In this sample, this clone turned up many times. The chain recombines TRBV7-6 with TRBJ2-3, with TRBD1 identical over 9 bases. The length of the CDR3 is 16 residues. The trim removed 5 bases at V and 1 base at J, leaving 7 bases unmatched. From germline, CDR1 is SGHVS and CDR2 FNYEAQ. The CDR3 is CASSQGRTGGTDTQYF. The CDR3, as DNA: TGTGCCAGCAGCCAAGGCCGGACAGGGGGCACAGATACGCAGTATTTT.

As to this clone: This may be a read error, as it is one base from a much larger clone. The V and J genes are TRBV7-6 and TRBJ2-7; 11 bases match TRBD2. The CDR3 spans 15 residues. Trimming cost V 3 bases and J 2 bases; bases outside gene matches: 3. Per the germline V gene, CDR1 is SGHVS and CDR2 is FNYEAQ. The CDR3 DNA reads as TGTGCCAGCAGCTTGGGACTAGCGGAGACCTACGAGCAGTACTTC. Translating gives CASSLGLAETYEQYF.

This chain connects TRBV7-2 to TRBJ1-2; D is unresolved. CDR3 size: 13 residues. Germline V gene sequence: CDR1 SGHTA, CDR2 FQGNSA. The ends were cut back, 2 bases at V and 1 base at J, with 5 bases in the middle. The CDR3 DNA sequence: TGTGCCAGCAGCTTAAAACTTAACTATGGCTACACCTTC. Protein sequence: CASSLKLNYGYTF.

This chain joins TRBV11-2 and TRBJ2-7, with D uncertain. V lost 6 bases, J lost 3 bases, and 6 bases lay in between. CDR3 length: 11 amino acids. CDR1 and CDR2 from the germline V gene are SGHAT and FQNNGV. Here the CDR3 DNA reads TGTGCCAGCAGGCGGAACTACGAGCAGTACTTC. Amino acid sequence: CASRRNYEQYF.

The CDR3 protein is CASTLTGTHNQPQHF. Written as DNA, the CDR3 is TGTGCCAGCACTCTAACAGGGACCCACAATCAGCCCCAGCATTTT. The chain combines TRBV28 with TRBJ1-5, with D perhaps TRBD1 (6 bases). The germline V gene has CDR1 MDHEN and CDR2 SYDVKM. This CDR3 comprises 15 residues. V lost 7 bases, J lost 3 bases, and 16 bases lay in between.